Reported below is one T cell receptor beta chain. The antigen is undetermined. Since a much larger clone is just one base distant, this may be a read error. As the CDR3 is not closed by the conserved phenylalanine or tryptophan, this likely results from a read error. The data are from a study of T-cell reconstitution after alpha-beta-depleted transplantation in children. Study-wide points: Where alpha-beta T cells came from about two months after transplant was reportedly several hundred expanded graft clones.

CDR1 is LNHNV and CDR2 is YYDKDF in the germline V gene (reference sequence). V gave up 1 base and J gave up 4 bases, with 6 bases separating them. The CDR3 covers 13 residues. Preparation of the TCRbeta library was carried out with unique molecular identifiers. TCRdb analysed the PCR reads with MiXCR anew, one entry per CDR3 protein. The sample lists 70,000 or so distinct CDR3 sequences, roughly 11% occurring once. The chain couples TRBV15 to TRBJ2-3; D is uncertain. This TCR derives from a boy aged 5 to 17 with acute myeloid leukemia, due to receive a stem cell transplant. This material consisted of PBMCs, taken before TCRalphabeta/CD19-depleted stem cell transplant. CDR3 sequence (DNA): TGTGCCACCAGCAGAGCTCGGGCAGATACGCAGTATTAT. Residues: CATSRARADTQYY.